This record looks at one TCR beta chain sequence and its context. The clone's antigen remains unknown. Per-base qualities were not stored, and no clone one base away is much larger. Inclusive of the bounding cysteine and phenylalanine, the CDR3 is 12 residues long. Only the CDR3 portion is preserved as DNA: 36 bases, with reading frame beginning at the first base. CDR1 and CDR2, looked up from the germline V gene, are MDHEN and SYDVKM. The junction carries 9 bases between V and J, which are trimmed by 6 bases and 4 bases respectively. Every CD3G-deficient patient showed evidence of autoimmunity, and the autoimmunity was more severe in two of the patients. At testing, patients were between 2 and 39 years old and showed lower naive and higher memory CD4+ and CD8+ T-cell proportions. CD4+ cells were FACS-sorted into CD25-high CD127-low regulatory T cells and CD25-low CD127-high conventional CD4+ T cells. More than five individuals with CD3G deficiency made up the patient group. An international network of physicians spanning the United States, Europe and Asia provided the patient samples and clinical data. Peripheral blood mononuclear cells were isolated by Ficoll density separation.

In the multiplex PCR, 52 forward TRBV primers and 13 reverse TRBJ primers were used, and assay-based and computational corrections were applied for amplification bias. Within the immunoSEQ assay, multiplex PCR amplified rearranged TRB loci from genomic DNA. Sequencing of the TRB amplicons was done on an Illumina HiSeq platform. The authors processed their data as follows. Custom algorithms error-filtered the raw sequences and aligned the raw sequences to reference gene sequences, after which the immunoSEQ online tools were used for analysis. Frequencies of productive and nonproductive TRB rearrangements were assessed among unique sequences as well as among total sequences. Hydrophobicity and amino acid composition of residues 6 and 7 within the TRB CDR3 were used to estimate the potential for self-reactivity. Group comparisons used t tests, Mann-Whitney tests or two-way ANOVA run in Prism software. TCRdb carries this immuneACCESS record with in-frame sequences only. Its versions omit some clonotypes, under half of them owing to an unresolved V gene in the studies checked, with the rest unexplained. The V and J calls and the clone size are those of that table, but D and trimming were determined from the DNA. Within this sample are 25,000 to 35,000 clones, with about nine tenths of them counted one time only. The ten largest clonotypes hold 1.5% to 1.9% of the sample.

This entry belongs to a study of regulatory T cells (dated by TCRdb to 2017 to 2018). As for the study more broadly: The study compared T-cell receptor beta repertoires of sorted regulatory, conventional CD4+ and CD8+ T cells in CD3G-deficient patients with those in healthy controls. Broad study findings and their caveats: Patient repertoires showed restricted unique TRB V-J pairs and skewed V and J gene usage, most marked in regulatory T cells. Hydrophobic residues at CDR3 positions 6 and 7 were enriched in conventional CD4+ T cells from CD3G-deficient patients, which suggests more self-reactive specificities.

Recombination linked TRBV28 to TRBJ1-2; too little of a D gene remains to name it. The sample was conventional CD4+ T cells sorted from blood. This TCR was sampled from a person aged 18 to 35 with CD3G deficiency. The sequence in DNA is TGTGCCAGCAGGAGGGAGGGCTATGGCTACACCTTC. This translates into CASRREGYGYTF.